This is a list of T cell receptor beta chains from one sample in a study of CD8+CD57+ T cells in acquired aplastic anemia. In TCRdb, the reads were re-called with MiXCR into one record per CDR3 protein. The table lists under 250,000 distinct CDR3 sequences, around 45% of them singletons. Sequenced: sorted CD4+, CD8+, or CD8+CD57+ T cells (not recorded which) from PBMCs. Every receptor here comes from a human donor with aplastic anemia. CDR3s include the opening cysteine and the closing phenylalanine or tryptophan. The D gene is left open where the match is weak. The size of a clone is reported for some rows only, either as once, few or many, or as a class for expanded clones.

CDR3nt	CDR3aa	abundance	d_gene	j_gene	v_gene
TGTGCCAGCAGGGCCACTAGCGGGTGGGGCACAGATACGCAGTATTTT	CASRATSGWGTDTQYF	many	TRBD2	TRBJ2-3	TRBV2
TGTGCCAGCAGCCCCAAAATTGCGGGGGGAAACACCATATATTTT	CASSPKIAGGNTIYF	NA	NA	TRBJ1-3	TRBV7-9
TGTGCCAGCAGCCCCGGACAGTCTTTCACTGAAGCTTTCTTT	CASSPGQSFTEAFF	many	NA	TRBJ1-1	TRBV5-6
TGTGCCAGCAGCCCAGGAGACCTTAGCAATCAGCCCCAGTATTTT	CASSPGDLSNQPQYF	once	NA	TRBJ2-3	TRBV9
TGTGCCAGCAGCTACACGGGACAGGGAGGACAGCCCCAGCATTTT	CASSYTGQGGQPQHF	once	TRBD1	TRBJ1-5	TRBV7-2
TGTGCCAGCAGTGGAGGGCGGGGCACTGAAGCTTTCTTT	CASSGGRGTEAFF	many	NA	TRBJ1-1	TRBV25-1
TGCAGCGTTGAAGGGGGCGTACTCACTGAAGCTTTCTTT	CSVEGGVLTEAFF	many	NA	TRBJ1-1	TRBV29-1
TGCGCCAGCAGCCAAGGGGACAGGAACACTGAAGCTTTCTTT	CASSQGDRNTEAFF	many	TRBD1	TRBJ1-1	TRBV4-3
TGTGCCAGTAGTAAGGATGCGAACACTGAAGCTTTCTTT	CASSKDANTEAFF	NA	NA	TRBJ1-1	TRBV19
TGTGCCATCAGTGAAGGGGCTGGCTGCACCTTC	CAISEGAGCTF	NA	NA	TRBJ1-2	TRBV10-3
TGTGCCAGCAGCCCCTACGACAGGGTTAGGAAGGAAGCTTTCTTT	CASSPYDRVRKEAFF	NA	TRBD1	TRBJ1-1	TRBV7-8
TGTGCCAGCAGCCAACAGGGGGCTCCCGACACTGAACGAGGTGAAGCTTTCTTT	CASSQQGAPDTERGEAFF	NA	TRBD1	TRBJ1-1	TRBV7-9
TGCGCCAGCAGCAGTGAGCCTGGACAGCCCCAGCATTTT	CASSSEPGQPQHF	NA	NA	TRBJ1-5	TRBV5-1
TGTGCCACCAGTGATTACTCTGGAAACACCATATATTTT	CATSDYSGNTIYF	once	NA	TRBJ1-3	TRBV24-1
TGTGCTAGCTTCGGGACAGAACCTCCCGAGCAGTACTTC	CASFGTEPPEQYF	few	TRBD1	TRBJ2-7	TRBV12-5
TGTGCCAGCAGTTATATCGGTCCTGCCTACGAGCAGTACTTC	CASSYIGPAYEQYF	few	NA	TRBJ2-7	TRBV6-2/TRBV6-3
TGTGCCTGGAGTGTAGATCCTAGCGGGAGACTGGAGCAGCACTTC	CAWSVDPSGRLEQHF	NA	TRBD2	TRBJ2-7	TRBV30
TGTGCCAGCAGCCCGGGACTAGCGGGGACTACACAAGAGACCCAGTACTTC	CASSPGLAGTTQETQYF	NA	TRBD2	TRBJ2-5	TRBV14
TGTGCCAGCAGCCCTGGGAGCGGCAACTACGAGCAGCCCCAGCATTTT	CASSPGSGNYEQPQHF	NA	NA	TRBJ1-5	TRBV9
TGCGCCAGCAGCCGAACTCTTCAGGACAGGGCGGGCGAGCAGTACTTC	CASSRTLQDRAGEQYF	many	TRBD1	TRBJ2-7	TRBV4-1
TGTGCCAGCAAGTCCGGACAGGGGGTCGACGAGCAGTACTTC	CASKSGQGVDEQYF	NA	TRBD1	TRBJ2-7	TRBV2
TGTGCCAGCAGTGACTCCGGGCAAACCGGGGAGCTGTTTTTT	CASSDSGQTGELFF	NA	NA	TRBJ2-2	TRBV6-4
TGTGCCAGCCGGAGGGAAGGGGGCGACGGTAATTCACCCCTCCACTTT	CASRREGGDGNSPLHF	NA	TRBD1	TRBJ1-6	TRBV2
TGTGCCATCAGTGAGTCGAGGACTAGCGGGGGACTATACAATGAGCAGTTCTTC	CAISESRTSGGLYNEQFF	few	TRBD2	TRBJ2-1	TRBV10-3
TGTGCCAGCAGTCGCCAGTGGGACACGAACACCGGGGAGCTGTTTTTT	CASSRQWDTNTGELFF	many	NA	TRBJ2-2	TRBV5-6
TGTGCCACCAGTGATTGGGGAGCGAACACCGGGGAGCTGTTTTTT	CATSDWGANTGELFF	once	NA	TRBJ2-2	TRBV24-1
TGTGCCCACGAGGGGCAGGGCTCATTGTTTTTT	CAHEGQGSLFF	many	NA	TRBJ1-4	TRBV7-9
TGTGCCAGCAGTCCATCCCCCAGGGGATGGCCGACTGAAGCTTTCTTT	CASSPSPRGWPTEAFF	few	NA	TRBJ1-1	TRBV28
TGTGCCAGCAGCTCTAGCGGGGTGTTTTACGAGCAGTACTTC	CASSSSGVFYEQYF	few	TRBD2	TRBJ2-7	TRBV6-2/TRBV6-3
TGTGCCAGCAGCTTGTACAGCATAGGCAATCAGCCCCAGCATTTT	CASSLYSIGNQPQHF	many	NA	TRBJ1-5	TRBV7-2
TGTGCCAGCAGTCTCCCTAGCTATGGCTACACCTTC	CASSLPSYGYTF	many	NA	TRBJ1-2	TRBV9
TGTGCCAGCAGTTCGGGACTAGCGGGAGTAAATGAGCAGTTCTTC	CASSSGLAGVNEQFF	NA	TRBD2	TRBJ2-1	TRBV6-1
TGTGCCAGCAGCTTATCTTCAGGGTTATTGGAGTCCCAGCATTTT	CASSLSSGLLESQHF	once	NA	TRBJ1-5	TRBV7-8
TGTGCCAGCAGCTTGGGGGACAGCTACGGGCAGTACTTC	CASSLGDSYGQYF	NA	TRBD1	TRBJ2-7	TRBV2
TGTGCCATCAGTGACAAGGGCTATGGCTACACCTTC	CAISDKGYGYTF	NA	NA	TRBJ1-2	TRBV10-3
TGTGCCAGCAGCTCGGGACGGGGAAAATACAATGAGCAGTTCTTC	CASSSGRGKYNEQFF	NA	NA	TRBJ2-1	TRBV7-2
TGTGCCAGCAGGGCTAGCGGGAGGCACAATGAGCAGTTCTTC	CASRASGRHNEQFF	NA	TRBD2	TRBJ2-1	TRBV28
TGCGCCAGCAGCTTGGCCACAGGGAGGGGAGGCTACACCTTC	CASSLATGRGGYTF	NA	NA	TRBJ1-2	TRBV5-1
TGCGCCAGCAGCCAGGAGGACGGGACAGTAACCGAGCAGTACTTC	CASSQEDGTVTEQYF	once	TRBD1	TRBJ2-7	TRBV5-1
TGCGCCAGCAGCCAAGAGGGCTGGCAGGGGGAGATGAATGAGCAGTTCTTC	CASSQEGWQGEMNEQFF	few	TRBD1	TRBJ2-1	TRBV4-3
TGCGCCAGCAGCTTGCGGCCGGGGGTGAACACTGAAGCTTTCTTT	CASSLRPGVNTEAFF	many	NA	TRBJ1-1	TRBV5-1
TGTGCCAGCAGTGGGGGGGAGACCCAGTACTTC	CASSGGETQYF	many	NA	TRBJ2-5	TRBV27
TGTGCCACCAGTGATTCGAGGCGGAATTCACCCCTCCACTTT	CATSDSRRNSPLHF	NA	NA	TRBJ1-6	TRBV24-1
TGTGCCAGCAGAGGAAGGACAGGGGGCGCAGATACGCAGTATTTT	CASRGRTGGADTQYF	NA	TRBD1	TRBJ2-3	TRBV2
TGTGCTAGTGGTTTGGTAATAAGGAGACAACTTGGAGCAAGTGGAAACACCATATATTTT	CASGLVIRRQLGASGNTIYF	NA	NA	TRBJ1-3	TRBV12-5
TGTGCCAGCAGTGTGACTAGCGGGGGTAATGAGCAGTTCTTC	CASSVTSGGNEQFF	NA	TRBD2	TRBJ2-1	TRBV6-4
TGTGCCAGCAGTGACGGGGACTACGCTGAAGCTTTCTTT	CASSDGDYAEAFF	NA	NA	TRBJ1-1	TRBV6-1
TGCGCCAGCAGCAAGACATCCTTCCTGGCCAAAAACATTCAGTACTTC	CASSKTSFLAKNIQYF	NA	NA	TRBJ2-4	TRBV10-2